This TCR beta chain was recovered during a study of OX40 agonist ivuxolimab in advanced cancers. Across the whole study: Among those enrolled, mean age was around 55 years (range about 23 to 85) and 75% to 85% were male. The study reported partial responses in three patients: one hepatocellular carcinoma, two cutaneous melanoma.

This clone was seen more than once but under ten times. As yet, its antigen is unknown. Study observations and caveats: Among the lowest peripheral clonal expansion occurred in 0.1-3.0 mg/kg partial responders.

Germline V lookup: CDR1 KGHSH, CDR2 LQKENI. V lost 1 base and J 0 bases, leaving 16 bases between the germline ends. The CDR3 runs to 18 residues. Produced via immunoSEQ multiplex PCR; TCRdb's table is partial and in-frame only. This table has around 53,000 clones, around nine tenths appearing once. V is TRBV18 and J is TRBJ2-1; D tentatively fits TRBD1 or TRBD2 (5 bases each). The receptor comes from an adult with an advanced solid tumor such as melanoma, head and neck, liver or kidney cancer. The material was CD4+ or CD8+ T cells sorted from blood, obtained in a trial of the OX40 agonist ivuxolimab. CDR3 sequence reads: CASSPLPGAYGSYNEQFF. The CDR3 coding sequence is TGTGCCAGCTCACCACTACCCGGGGCCTACGGCTCCTACAATGAGCAGTTCTTC.